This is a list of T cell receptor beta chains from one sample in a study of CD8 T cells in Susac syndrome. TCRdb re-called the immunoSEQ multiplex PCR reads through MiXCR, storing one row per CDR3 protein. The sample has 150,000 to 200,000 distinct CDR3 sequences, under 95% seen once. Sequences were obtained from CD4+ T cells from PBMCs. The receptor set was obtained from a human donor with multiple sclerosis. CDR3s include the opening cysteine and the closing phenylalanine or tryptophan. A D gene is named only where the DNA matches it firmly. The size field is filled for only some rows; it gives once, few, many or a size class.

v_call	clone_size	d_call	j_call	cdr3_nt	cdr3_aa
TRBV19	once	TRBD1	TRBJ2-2	TGTGCCAGTAGTGCCCCGAAGGGTCGACAGGGTCGGACCGGGGAGCTGTTTTTT	CASSAPKGRQGRTGELFF
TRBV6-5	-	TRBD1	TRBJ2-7	TGTGCCAGCAGTTACTCGGGACAGGACATCTACGAGCAGTACTTC	CASSYSGQDIYEQYF
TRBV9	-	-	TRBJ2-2	TGTGCCAGCAGCCCCGGCTCCGGATCCGTTTCCACCGGGGAGCTGTTTTTT	CASSPGSGSVSTGELFF
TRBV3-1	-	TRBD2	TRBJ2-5	TGTGCCAGCAGCCAGAAGCGGGGGGGCGAAGAGACCCAGTACTTC	CASSQKRGGEETQYF
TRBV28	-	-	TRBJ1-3	TGTGCCAGCAGTCTCGGGACTGCTGGAAACACCATATATTTT	CASSLGTAGNTIYF
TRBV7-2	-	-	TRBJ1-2	TGTGCCAGCAGCTCCCGCGGGGCCGGGCCAAAGGGGGGCTACACCTTC	CASSSRGAGPKGGYTF
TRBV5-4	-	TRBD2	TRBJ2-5	TGTGCCAGCAGCTTGGGACTAGCGGGGCTGAGAGAGACCCAGTACTTC	CASSLGLAGLRETQYF
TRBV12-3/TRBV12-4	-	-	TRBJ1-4	TGTGCCAGCAGTCCCCGACGGGGAGATGAAAAACTGTTTTTT	CASSPRRGDEKLFF
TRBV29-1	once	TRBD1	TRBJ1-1	TGCAGCGTTGTTGACAGGGGCACTGAAGCTTTCTTT	CSVVDRGTEAFF
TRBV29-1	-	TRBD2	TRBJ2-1	TGCAGCGTTCCACCTTTAGCGGGATTTAGAACTGAGCAGTTCTTC	CSVPPLAGFRTEQFF
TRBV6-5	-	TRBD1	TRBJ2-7	TGTGCCAGCAGTTACAACGGACAGGGAAAATCCTACGAGCAGTACTTC	CASSYNGQGKSYEQYF
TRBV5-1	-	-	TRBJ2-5	TGCGCCAGCAGAGTAGGAGAGAGTTTTCAAGAGACCCAGTACTTC	CASRVGESFQETQYF
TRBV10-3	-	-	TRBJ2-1	TGTGCCATCAACCCCGCGAGGAGCTCCTACAATGAGCAGTTCTTC	CAINPARSSYNEQFF
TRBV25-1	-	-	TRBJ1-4	TGTGCCAGCAGTGAATATATAGATGAAAAACTGTTTTTT	CASSEYIDEKLFF
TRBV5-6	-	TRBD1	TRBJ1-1	TGTGCCAGCAGCTTATTATCCGGGACAGCGGTGGGCACTGAAGCTTTCTTT	CASSLLSGTAVGTEAFF
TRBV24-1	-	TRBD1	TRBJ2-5	TGTGCCACCGGGCGCCGGGGGACAGGGGAGGAGACCCAGTACTTC	CATGRRGTGEETQYF
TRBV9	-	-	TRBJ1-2	TGTGCCAGCAGCACCCGGGCAGGCTATGGCTACACCTTC	CASSTRAGYGYTF
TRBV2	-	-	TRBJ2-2	TGTGCCAGCAGGGCGGGACGTCGCTCGAACACCGGGGAGCTGTTTTTT	CASRAGRRSNTGELFF
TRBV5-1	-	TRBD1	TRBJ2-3	TGCGCCAGCAGCGGACAGGGGGTAACAGATACGCAGTATTTT	CASSGQGVTDTQYF
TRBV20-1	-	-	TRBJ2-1	TGCAGTGCTAGTGCCCCCGCAGGGAAGTCCTACAATGAGCAGTTCTTC	CSASAPAGKSYNEQFF
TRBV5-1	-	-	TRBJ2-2	TGCGCCACCAGCTTCGGAGGTGGGGACACCGGGGAGCTGTTTTTT	CATSFGGGDTGELFF
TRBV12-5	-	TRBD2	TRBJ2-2	TGTGCTAGTGGTTTTACGGGAGGGCTACTCAACACCGGGGAGCTGTTTTTT	CASGFTGGLLNTGELFF
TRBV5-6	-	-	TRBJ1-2	TGTGCCAGCAGCTTTGGCAGGGAGTACACCTTC	CASSFGREYTF
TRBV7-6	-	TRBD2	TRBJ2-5	TGTGCCAGCAGCCTCGGGACTAACCAAGAGACCCAGTACTTC	CASSLGTNQETQYF
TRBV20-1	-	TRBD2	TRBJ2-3	TGCAGTGCTAGGGTGGCGGGGGGCACAGATACGCAGTATTTT	CSARVAGGTDTQYF
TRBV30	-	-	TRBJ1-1	TGTGCCTGGGCCCCCGGCGGAGCTTTCTTT	CAWAPGGAFF
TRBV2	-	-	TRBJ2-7	TGTGCCAGCAGTGGAACTCCGGGACCCTCGGGACAGTACTTC	CASSGTPGPSGQYF
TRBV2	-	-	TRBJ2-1	TGTGCCAGCAGTGAATCGCCTTACAATGAGCAGTTCTTC	CASSESPYNEQFF
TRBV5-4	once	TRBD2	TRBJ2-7	TGTGCCAGCAGCCGAGGTAGCGGGTTCTACGAGCAGTACTTC	CASSRGSGFYEQYF
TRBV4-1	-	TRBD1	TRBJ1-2	TGCGCCAGCAGCCAAGGTGCGGGACAGCACTATGGCTACACCTTC	CASSQGAGQHYGYTF
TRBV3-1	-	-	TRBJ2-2	TGTGCCAGCAGCCAAGATGCCGGGGAGCTGTTTTTT	CASSQDAGELFF
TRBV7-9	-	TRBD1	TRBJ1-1	TGTGCCAGCAGCTTAGGGGGACAGTCGGCTGAAGCTTTCTTT	CASSLGGQSAEAFF
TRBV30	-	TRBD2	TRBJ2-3	TGTGCCTGGAGTCCCCCCCCCTCAGGGGGACTAGCGGGGTGGCACACGCAGTATTTT	CAWSPPPSGGLAGWHTQYF
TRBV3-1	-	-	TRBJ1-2	TGTGCCAGCAGCCAGTGGGAAGTAGACTATGGCTACACCTTC	CASSQWEVDYGYTF
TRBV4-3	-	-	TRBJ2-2	TGCGCCAGCAGCCAAGGGCCGATCACCGGGGAGCTGTTTTTT	CASSQGPITGELFF
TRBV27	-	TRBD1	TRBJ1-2	TGTGCCAGCAGAAACAGGGGTTCCTACACCTTC	CASRNRGSYTF
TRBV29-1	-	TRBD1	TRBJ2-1	TGCAGCGCCGGGACAGCGTACAATGAGCAGTTCTTC	CSAGTAYNEQFF
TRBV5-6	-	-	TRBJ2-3	TGTGCCAGCAGCCACCCCAGCACTAGCACAGATACGCAGTATTTT	CASSHPSTSTDTQYF
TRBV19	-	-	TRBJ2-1	TGTGCCAGTAGTATCCCGGGGAGGAATGAGCAGTTCTTC	CASSIPGRNEQFF
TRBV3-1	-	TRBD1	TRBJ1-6	TGTGCCAGCGGACCGTCGACAGGGAATTCACCCCTCCACTTT	CASGPSTGNSPLHF
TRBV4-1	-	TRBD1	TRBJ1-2	TGCGCCAGCAGCCAAGGGGGGACAGGGGGATACTATGGCTACACCTTC	CASSQGGTGGYYGYTF
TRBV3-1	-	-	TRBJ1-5	TGTGCCAGCAGCCAAGGAGGGGGGGGCCGGAATCAGCCCCAGCATTTT	CASSQGGGGRNQPQHF
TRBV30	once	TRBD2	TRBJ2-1	TGTGCCTGGAGTGTATCACAGACTAGCGGGTACAATGAGCAGTTCTTC	CAWSVSQTSGYNEQFF
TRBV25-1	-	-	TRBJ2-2	TGTGCCAGCAGTGATCCGGGGGCCGGCACCGGGGAGCTGTTTTTT	CASSDPGAGTGELFF
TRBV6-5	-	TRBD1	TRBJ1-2	TGTGCCAGCAGTCAGGGACAGGGAAGCTATGGCTACACCTTC	CASSQGQGSYGYTF